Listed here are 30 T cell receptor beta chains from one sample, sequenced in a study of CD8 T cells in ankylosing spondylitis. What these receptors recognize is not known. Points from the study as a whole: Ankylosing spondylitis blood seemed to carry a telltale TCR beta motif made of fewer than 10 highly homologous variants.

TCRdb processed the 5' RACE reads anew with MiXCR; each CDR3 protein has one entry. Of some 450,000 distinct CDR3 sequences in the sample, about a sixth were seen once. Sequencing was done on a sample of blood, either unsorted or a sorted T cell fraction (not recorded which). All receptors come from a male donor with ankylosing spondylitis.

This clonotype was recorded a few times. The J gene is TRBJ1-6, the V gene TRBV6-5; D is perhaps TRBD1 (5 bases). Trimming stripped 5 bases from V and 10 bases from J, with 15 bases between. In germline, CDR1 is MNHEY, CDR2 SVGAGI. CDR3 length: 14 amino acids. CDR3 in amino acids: CASSHGRDGSPLHF. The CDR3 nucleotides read TGTGCCAGCAGTCACGGCAGGGACGGCTCACCCCTCCACTTT.

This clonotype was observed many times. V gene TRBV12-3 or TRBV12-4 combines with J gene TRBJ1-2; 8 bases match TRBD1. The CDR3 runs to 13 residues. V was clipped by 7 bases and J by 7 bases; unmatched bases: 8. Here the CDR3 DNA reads TGTGCCAGCACCCCGGGACAGGTTACTGGCTACACCTTC. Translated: CASTPGQVTGYTF.

CDR3 nucleotides: TGCAGCGTTGAGGTCTCCCACTACGAGCAGTACTTC. It encodes CSVEVSHYEQYF. V is TRBV29-1 and J is TRBJ2-7; D remains unclear. The V end was cut by 3 bases, the J end by 3 bases, with 9 bases between. The CDR3 is 12 residues long. The germline V gene encodes CDR1 SQVTM and CDR2 ANQGSEA.

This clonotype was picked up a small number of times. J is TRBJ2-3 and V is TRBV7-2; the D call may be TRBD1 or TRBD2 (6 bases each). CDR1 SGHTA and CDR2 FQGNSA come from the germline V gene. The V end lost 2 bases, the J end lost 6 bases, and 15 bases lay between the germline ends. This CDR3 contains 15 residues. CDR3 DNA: TGTGCCAGCAGCTTAAACAGGGAGGTAGGGGATACGCAGTATTTT. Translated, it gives CASSLNREVGDTQYF.

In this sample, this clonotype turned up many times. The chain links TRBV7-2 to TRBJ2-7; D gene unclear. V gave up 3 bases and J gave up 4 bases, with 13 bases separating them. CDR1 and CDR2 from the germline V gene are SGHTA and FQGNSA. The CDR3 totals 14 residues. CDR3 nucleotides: TGTGCCAGCAGCTTGAACGCAGTAAATTACGAGCAGTACTTC. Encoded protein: CASSLNAVNYEQYF.

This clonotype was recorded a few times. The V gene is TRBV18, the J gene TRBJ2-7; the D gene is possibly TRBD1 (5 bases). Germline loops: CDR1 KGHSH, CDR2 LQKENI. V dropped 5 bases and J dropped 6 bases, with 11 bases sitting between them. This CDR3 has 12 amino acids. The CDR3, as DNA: TGTGCCAGCTCATTCGACAGCGTCGAGCAGTACTTC. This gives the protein CASSFDSVEQYF.

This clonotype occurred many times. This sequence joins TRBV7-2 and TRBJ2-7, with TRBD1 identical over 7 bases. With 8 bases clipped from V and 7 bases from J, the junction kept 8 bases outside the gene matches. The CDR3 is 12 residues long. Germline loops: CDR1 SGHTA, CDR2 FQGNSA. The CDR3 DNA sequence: TGTGCCAGCGGGACAGTCAATGGGGAGCAGTACTTC. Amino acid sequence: CASGTVNGEQYF.

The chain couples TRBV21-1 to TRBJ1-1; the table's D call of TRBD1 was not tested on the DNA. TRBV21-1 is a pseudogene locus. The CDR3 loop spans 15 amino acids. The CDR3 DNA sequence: TGTGCCAGCAGCCCCCGGGACAGGGAGACCACTGAAGCTTTCTTT. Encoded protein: CASSPRDRETTEAFF.

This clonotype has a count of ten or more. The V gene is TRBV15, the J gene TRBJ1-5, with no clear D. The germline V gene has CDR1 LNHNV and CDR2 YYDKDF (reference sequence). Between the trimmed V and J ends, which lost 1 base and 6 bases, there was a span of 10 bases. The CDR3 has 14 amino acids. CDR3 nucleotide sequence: TGTGCCACCAGCAGAGGGGGTGTGAGTCAGCCCCAGCATTTT. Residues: CATSRGGVSQPQHF.

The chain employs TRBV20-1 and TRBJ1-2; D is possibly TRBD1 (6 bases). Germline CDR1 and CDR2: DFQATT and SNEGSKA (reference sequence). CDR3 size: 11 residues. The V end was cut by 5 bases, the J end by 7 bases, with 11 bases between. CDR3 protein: CSAGGASGYTF. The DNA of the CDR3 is TGCAGTGCTGGGGGGGCCTCTGGCTACACCTTC.

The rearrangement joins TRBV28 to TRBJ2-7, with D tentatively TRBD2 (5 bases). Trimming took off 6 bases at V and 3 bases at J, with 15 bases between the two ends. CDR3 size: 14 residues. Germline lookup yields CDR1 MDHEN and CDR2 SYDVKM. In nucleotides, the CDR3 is TGTGCCAGCAGGTCCGGAGGTATATTCTACGAGCAGTACTTC. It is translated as CASRSGGIFYEQYF.

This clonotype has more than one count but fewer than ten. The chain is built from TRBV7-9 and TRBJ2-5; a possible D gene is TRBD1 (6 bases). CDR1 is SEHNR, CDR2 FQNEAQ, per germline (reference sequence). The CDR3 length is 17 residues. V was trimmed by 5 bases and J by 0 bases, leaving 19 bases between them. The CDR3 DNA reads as TGTGCCAGCAGCCCTATTGACAGGAGCTCGTACCAAGAGACCCAGTACTTC. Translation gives CASSPIDRSSYQETQYF.

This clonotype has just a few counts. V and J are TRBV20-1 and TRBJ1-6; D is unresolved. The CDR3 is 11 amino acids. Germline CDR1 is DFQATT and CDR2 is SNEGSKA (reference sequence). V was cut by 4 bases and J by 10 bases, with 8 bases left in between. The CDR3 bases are TGCAGTGCTACCCTATCGTCACCCCTCCACTTT. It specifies CSATLSSPLHF.

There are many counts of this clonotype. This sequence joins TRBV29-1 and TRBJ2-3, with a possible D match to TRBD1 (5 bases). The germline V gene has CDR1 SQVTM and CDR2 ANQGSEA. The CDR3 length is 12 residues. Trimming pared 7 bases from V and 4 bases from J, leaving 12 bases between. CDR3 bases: TGCAGCGCCCATGGGGCCTCAGATACGCAGTATTTT. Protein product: CSAHGASDTQYF.

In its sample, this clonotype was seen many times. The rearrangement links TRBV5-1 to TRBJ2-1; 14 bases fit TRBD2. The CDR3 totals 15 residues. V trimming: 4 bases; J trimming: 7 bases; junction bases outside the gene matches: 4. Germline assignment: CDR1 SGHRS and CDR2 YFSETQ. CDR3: CASSRGTSGSNEQFF. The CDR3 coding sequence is TGCGCCAGCAGCAGGGGGACTAGCGGGAGTAATGAGCAGTTCTTC.

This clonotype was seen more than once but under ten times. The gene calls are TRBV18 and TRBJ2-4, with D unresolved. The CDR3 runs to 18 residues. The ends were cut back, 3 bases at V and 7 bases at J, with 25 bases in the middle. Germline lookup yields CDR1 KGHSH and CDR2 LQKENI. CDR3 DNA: TGTGCCAGCTCACCGGAAAGAGCCCACGTTGGCCAAAGGAACATTCAGTACTTC. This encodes CASSPERAHVGQRNIQYF.

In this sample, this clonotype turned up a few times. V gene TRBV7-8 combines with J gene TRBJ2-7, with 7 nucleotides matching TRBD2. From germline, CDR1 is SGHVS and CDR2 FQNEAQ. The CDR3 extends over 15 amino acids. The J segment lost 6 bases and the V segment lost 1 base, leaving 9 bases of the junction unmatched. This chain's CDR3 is CASSLGGGVGVEQYF. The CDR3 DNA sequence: TGTGCCAGCAGCTTAGGGGGGGGAGTCGGGGTCGAGCAGTACTTC.

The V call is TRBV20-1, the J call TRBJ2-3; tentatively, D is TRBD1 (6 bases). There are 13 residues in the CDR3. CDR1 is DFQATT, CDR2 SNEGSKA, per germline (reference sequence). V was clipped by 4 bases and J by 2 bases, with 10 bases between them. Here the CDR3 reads CSAMDRSTDTQYF. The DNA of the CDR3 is TGCAGTGCTATGGACAGATCCACAGATACGCAGTATTTT.

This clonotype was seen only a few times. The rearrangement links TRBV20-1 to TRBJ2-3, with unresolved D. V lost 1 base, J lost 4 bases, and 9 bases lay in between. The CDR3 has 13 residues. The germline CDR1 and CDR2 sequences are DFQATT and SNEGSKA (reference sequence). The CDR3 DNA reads TGCAGTGCTAGAGTGGGTAAAGCAGATACGCAGTATTTT. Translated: CSARVGKADTQYF.

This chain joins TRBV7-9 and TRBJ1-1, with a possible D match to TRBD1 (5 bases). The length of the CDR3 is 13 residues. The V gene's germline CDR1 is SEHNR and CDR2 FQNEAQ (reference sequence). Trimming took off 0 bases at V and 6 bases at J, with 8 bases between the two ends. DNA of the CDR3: TGTGCCAGCAGCTTAGCTGGGGCCGCTGAAGCTTTCTTT. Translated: CASSLAGAAEAFF. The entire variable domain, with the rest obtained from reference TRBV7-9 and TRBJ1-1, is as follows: DTGVSQNPRHKITKRGQNVTFRCDPISEHNRLYWYRQTLGQGPEFLTYFQNEAQLEKSRLLSDRFSAERPKGSFSTLEIQRTEQGDSAMYLCASSLAGAAEAFFGQGTRLTVV.

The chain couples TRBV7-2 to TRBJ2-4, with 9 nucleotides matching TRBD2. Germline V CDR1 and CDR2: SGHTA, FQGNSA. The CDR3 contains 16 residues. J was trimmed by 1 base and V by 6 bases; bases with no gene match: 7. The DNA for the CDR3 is TGTGCCAGCAGACCGCGGGGGGGCCGCGCCAAAAACATTCAGTACTTC. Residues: CASRPRGGRAKNIQYF.

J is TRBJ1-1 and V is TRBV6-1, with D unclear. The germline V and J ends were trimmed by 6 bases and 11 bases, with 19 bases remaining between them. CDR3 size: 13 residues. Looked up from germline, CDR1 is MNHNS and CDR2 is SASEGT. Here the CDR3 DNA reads TGTGCCAGCAGAGAGAGGTCCGGGCAGGCGGCTTTCTTT. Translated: CASRERSGQAAFF.

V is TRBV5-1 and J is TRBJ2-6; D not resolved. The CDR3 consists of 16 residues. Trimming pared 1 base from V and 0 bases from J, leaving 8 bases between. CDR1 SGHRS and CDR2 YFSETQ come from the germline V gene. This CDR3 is CASSLTVISGANVLTF. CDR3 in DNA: TGCGCCAGCAGCTTGACCGTAATCTCTGGGGCCAACGTCCTGACTTTC.

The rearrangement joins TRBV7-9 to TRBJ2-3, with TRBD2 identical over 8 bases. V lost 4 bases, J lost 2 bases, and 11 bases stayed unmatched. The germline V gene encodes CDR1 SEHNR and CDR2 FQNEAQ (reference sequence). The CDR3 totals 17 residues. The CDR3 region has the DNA TGTGCCAGCAGCTCCCTTTTAACGGGGGGGCTCACAGATACGCAGTATTTT. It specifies CASSSLLTGGLTDTQYF.

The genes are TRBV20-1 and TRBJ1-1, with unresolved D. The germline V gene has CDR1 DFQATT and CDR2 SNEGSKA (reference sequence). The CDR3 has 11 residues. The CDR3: CSPRGNTEAFF. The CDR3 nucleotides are TGCAGCCCTCGGGGGAACACTGAAGCTTTCTTT.

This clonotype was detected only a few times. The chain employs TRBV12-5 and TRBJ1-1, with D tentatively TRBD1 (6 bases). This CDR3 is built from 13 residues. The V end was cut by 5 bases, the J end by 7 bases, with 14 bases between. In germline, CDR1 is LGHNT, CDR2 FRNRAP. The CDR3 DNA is TGTGCTAGTGGTCTTGGGGGCGCCAATGAAGCTTTCTTT. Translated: CASGLGGANEAFF.

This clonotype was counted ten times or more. The CDR3 spells CAISESVGAWEAFF. In DNA, the CDR3 is TGTGCCATCAGTGAGTCGGTTGGGGCTTGGGAAGCTTTCTTT. The rearrangement joins TRBV10-3 to TRBJ1-1; possibly TRBD1 for D (5 bases). In germline, CDR1 is ENHRY, CDR2 SYGVKD. V was shortened by 0 bases and J by 8 bases, with 13 bases between the two germline ends. This CDR3 region has 14 residues.

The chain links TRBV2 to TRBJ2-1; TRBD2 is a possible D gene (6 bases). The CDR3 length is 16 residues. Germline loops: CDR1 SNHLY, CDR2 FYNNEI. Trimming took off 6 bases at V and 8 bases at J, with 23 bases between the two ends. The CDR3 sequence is CASSEWEAGFKDEQFF. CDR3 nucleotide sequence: TGTGCCAGCAGCGAATGGGAGGCAGGGTTTAAGGATGAGCAGTTCTTC.

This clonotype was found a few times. In DNA, the CDR3 is TGTGCCAGCAGTTTGCTCTCGGCCGGGGAGCTGTTTTTT. Translating gives CASSLLSAGELFF. The genes are TRBV12-3 or TRBV12-4 and TRBJ2-2; D is unresolved. This CDR3 is built from 13 residues. Trimming removed 3 bases at V and 6 bases at J, with 8 bases between.

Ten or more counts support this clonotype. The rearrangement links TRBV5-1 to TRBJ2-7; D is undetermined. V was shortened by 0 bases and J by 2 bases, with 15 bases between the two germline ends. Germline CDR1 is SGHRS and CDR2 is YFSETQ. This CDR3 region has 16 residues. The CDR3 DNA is TGCGCCAGCAGCTTGGCTCTACAGAGGACGACCTACGAGCAGTACTTC. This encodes CASSLALQRTTYEQYF.